This T cell receptor beta chain was observed in a study of human T cells and chemical hapten exposure. The wider study: Cases of alopecia areata, totalis or universalis occurred in a predominantly female patient group.

CDR3 length equals 15 residues. Between the trimmed V and J ends, which lost 2 bases and 2 bases, there was a span of 12 bases. Germline V CDR1 and CDR2: MNHEY, SVGAGI. The study's library attached unique molecular identifiers to single cDNA molecules. TCRdb reprocessed the RACE reads via MiXCR and lists one record per CDR3 protein. This sample has under 450,000 distinct CDR3 sequences, with roughly 6% found just once. There are a few counts of this clonotype. As for time point: patch test 2, 6 weeks after DPC sensitization. Treatment of the sample: therapeutic diphenylcyclopropenone sensitization with weekly scalp DPC. Blood was drawn before each patch test was applied.

The chain employs TRBV6-5 and TRBJ1-1; maybe TRBD1 (6 bases). Specimen: whole blood, collected in connection with sensitization to the hapten diphenylcyclopropenone (DPC). The source of this sequence is a woman aged 18-30 years with alopecia areata. Some clones in this sample may be carry-over from other donors' samples. In DNA, the CDR3 is TGTGCCAGCAGTTACGAGGGGGGCGGAAACACTGAAGCTTTCTTT. It yields the protein CASSYEGGGNTEAFF.